The TCR beta chain described here comes from a study of CD8 T cells in ankylosing spondylitis (dated by TCRdb to the late 2010s). Regarding the study in general: The study set out to find disease-linked TCR variants by profiling T cell receptor beta repertoires in ankylosing spondylitis patients and healthy donors. The full study cohort comprised about 24 ankylosing spondylitis patients and roughly 110 healthy donors. Peripheral blood was sampled, and synovial fluid was additionally collected from ankylosing spondylitis patients. Summary of the overall study and its limitations: Some motif variants were previously reported in synovial fluid and blood of reactive arthritis patients, suggesting common disease-initiation mechanisms. The disease-linked clones had a CD8+ phenotype and were found at relatively low frequencies in peripheral blood. Blood from ankylosing spondylitis patients appeared to be characterized by a TCR beta motif made up of under ten highly homologous amino acid variants. The disease-linked clones were reported to be significantly enriched in matched synovial fluid samples from ankylosing spondylitis patients.

In the case of this clonotype: Its binding antigen is unknown. Qualities for individual bases were not recorded, and no much larger clone is one base off.

Counted from cysteine to phenylalanine, this CDR3 has 10 amino acids. Only CDR3 DNA remains: 30 bases, in frame from the first base. The trim is 8 bases for V and 7 bases for J, with a gap of 9 bases between the germline ends. This sample was sequenced with an Illumina HiSeq 2500. Quantitative 5'-RACE with molecular barcodes was used to prepare TCR beta libraries. Regarding the original processing steps: To identify disease-linked TCR variants, a new computational method was used, one built on a probabilistic model of VDJ rearrangement. TCRdb reanalyzed the raw reads on its own, using fastp at Q25 for trimming and MiXCR for clone calling, and kept in-frame beta chains. Rows merge per CDR3 protein into single entries with the most common DNA and genes. The V and J calls reflect TCRdb's pipeline rather than the authors' work. In this sample the table shows just under 350,000 distinct CDR3 sequences, roughly 15% of which occur a single time. The top ten hold 1.1% of the sample.

The chain employs TRBV12-3 or TRBV12-4 and TRBJ2-7, with the D gene not confidently named. Sequencing was carried out using blood, either unsorted or a sorted T cell fraction (not recorded which). The sequence was obtained from a male donor with ankylosing spondylitis or in good health (not recorded which). The encoded CDR3 is CASGFREQYF. The bases are TGTGCCAGCGGCTTTCGAGAGCAGTACTTC.